The entry below describes one T cell receptor (beta chain). The antigen is unknown. The data belong to a study of cytomegalovirus exposure and HLA in healthy donors. About the research overall: A previous analysis identified around 120 million unique TCR beta sequences derived from around 200 million T cells. Findings and caveats of the study: The study flagged around 160 TCR beta chains as cytomegalovirus-associated.

The V gene's germline CDR1 is ENHRY and CDR2 SYGVKD. V lost 5 bases to trimming and J lost 0 bases; unmatched junction nucleotides: 11. The CDR3 runs 18 residues. The PCR was carried out with 60 Vbeta primers and 13 Jbeta primers. Per the original methods: In a later analysis, of 80 million or so unique beta chains, 9 million to 11 million appeared in at least two donors. Assay: immunoSEQ multiplex PCR; the TCRdb copy retains only in-frame clones and omits some. The V and J calls and clone size come from that table; D and trimming were worked out from the DNA. The table shows under 150,000 clones, with 60% to 85% occurring only once.

Sequencing was performed on PBMCs. This sequence originates from a man in his thirties or forties in good health and CMV-seronegative. This chain links TRBV10-3 with TRBJ1-1; 11 bases are a match to TRBD1. The CDR3 region is CAISSPGQGVFMNTEAFF. DNA of the CDR3: TGTGCCATCAGTTCTCCGGGACAGGGGGTTTTCATGAACACTGAAGCTTTCTTT.